The clone carrying this TCR beta chain was counted ten times or more. TCRdb called the 5' RACE reads again in MiXCR, with one record for every CDR3 protein. This table holds about 66,000 distinct CDR3 sequences, 4.5% to 5.5% found once. This specimen comes from a study of neurological immune-mediated disorders. Sequencing input: PBMCs. The TCR was taken from a man aged 25-40 years with multiple sclerosis.

The CDR3 protein is CASSSRGTFYGYTF. DNA for the CDR3: TGTGCCAGCAGCTCTCGAGGCACCTTCTATGGCTACACCTTC. The chain employs TRBV11-1 and TRBJ1-2; D is ambiguous. The CDR3 runs to 14 residues. Between the trimmed V and J ends, which lost 4 bases and 4 bases, there was a span of 13 bases. Looked up from germline, CDR1 is SGHAT and CDR2 is FQDESV (reference sequence). Together with reference TRBV11-1 and TRBJ1-2, the CDR3 gives the full variable domain: EAEVAQSPRYKITEKSQAVAFWCDPISGHATLYWYRQILGQGPELLVQFQDESVVDDSQLPKDRFSAERLKGVDSTLKIQPAELGDSAMYLCASSSRGTFYGYTFGSGTRLTVV.